Listed here is a single TCR beta chain. The protocol was immunoSEQ multiplex PCR, while the TCRdb copy is restricted to in-frame clones and leaves out a portion. The sample carries roughly 16,000 clones, 89% recorded once. Time point specified: pretreatment peripheral blood. Patients yielded 1 to 8 samples each, pretreatment and on-treatment. The data were taken from a study of PD-L1 blockade in urothelial cancer. Study information: About 90% of the 29 patients comprised males who had bladder-origin urothelial cancer. The number of prior chemotherapy regimens per patient was 0 to 3. Among blood samples, the median T cell count was roughly 150,000.

Sequences were derived from PBMCs, sampled around atezolizumab (anti-PD-L1) treatment. The sequence was collected from a man aged 65-85 years with urothelial cancer.

The CDR3 bases are TGTGCCAGCAGGGGCTGGAGGGTCGGCAATCAGCCCCAGCATTTT. Its translation: CASRGWRVGNQPQHF. V is TRBV6-1 and J is TRBJ1-5; D remains ambiguous. The CDR3 is 15 amino acids. CDR1 is MNHNS and CDR2 is SASEGT in the germline V gene. Trimming took 6 bases from V and 2 from J, leaving 14 bases between them.